This T cell receptor beta chain was sequenced for a study of T cell responses to AZD1222 COVID-19 vaccine. The overall study: It was second doses at about 4 or about 12 weeks that were pooled.

Regarding the study as a whole: Donors were mostly white British, more females; clonal diversity possibly underestimated. Spike-spanning, vaccine-associated CD4 TCRs were dominant at 160-218 and 743-854.

The CDR3 consists of 15 residues. V lost 5 bases, J lost 1 base, and 12 bases lay in between. In germline, CDR1 is MNHEY, CDR2 SVGAGI. Produced via immunoSEQ multiplex PCR; TCRdb's table is partial and in-frame only. The sample contains some 98,000 clones, 88% of which appear only once. Turning to this clone: The antigen is not known.

V gene TRBV6-5 combines with J gene TRBJ1-5, with D perhaps TRBD1 (6 bases). The clonotype was recovered from an adult in good health. Sequences were derived from peripheral blood, sampled on day 0 of AZD1222 vaccination. In nucleotides, the CDR3 is TGTGCCAGCAGTCTCCAGGGGTTCAGCAATCAGCCCCAGCATTTT. Protein product: CASSLQGFSNQPQHF.